A single sample gave rise to the 31 T cell receptor beta chains below, sequenced in a study of tumor and adjacent non-tumor tissue in lung cancer. No cell sorting was done before RNA was extracted from the tissue. Three rounds of nested PCR, following a modified ARM-PCR protocol, produced the TCRbeta library. TCRdb processed the multiplex PCR reads anew with MiXCR; each CDR3 protein has one entry. The table has some 84,000 distinct CDR3 sequences, 61% seen once. The sample consisted of lung tumor tissue. These TCRs come from a man aged 70 or older with non-small cell lung cancer.

This chain uses TRBV11-2 with TRBJ1-1; D ambiguous. V gave up 2 bases and J gave up 6 bases, with 16 bases separating them. This CDR3 region has 15 residues. Looked up from germline, CDR1 is SGHAT and CDR2 is FQNNGV. The CDR3 is CASSLSLAFRPEAFF. CDR3 in DNA: TGTGCCAGCAGCTTAAGTCTGGCGTTCAGACCTGAAGCTTTCTTT. Full variable domain (rest looked up from reference TRBV11-2 and TRBJ1-1): EAGVAQSPRYKIIEKRQSVAFWCNPISGHATLYWYQQILGQGPKLLIQFQNNGVVDDSQLPKDRFSAERLKGVDSTLKIQPAKLEDSAVYLCASSLSLAFRPEAFFGQGTRLTVV.

This clonotype was found many times. This chain links TRBV6-5 with TRBJ2-7; D is ambiguous. Germline V lookup: CDR1 MNHEY, CDR2 SVGAGI. The CDR3 contains 13 residues. Trimming cost V 5 bases and J 2 bases, with 10 bases left between them. CDR3 sequence (DNA): TGTGCCAGCAGTGAAACCGACACCTACGAGCAGTACTTC. This translates into CASSETDTYEQYF.

This clonotype was counted only a few times. This chain connects TRBV20-1 to TRBJ1-3, with 8 bases fitting TRBD1. The ends lost 5 bases at V and 2 bases at J; junction bases unmatched: 14. CDR3 size: 17 residues. The germline gives CDR1 DFQATT, CDR2 SNEGSKA (reference sequence). This chain's CDR3 is CSAVGTGGMRPGNTIYF. In nucleotides, the CDR3 is TGCAGTGCTGTTGGGACAGGCGGAATGCGGCCTGGAAACACCATATATTTT.

With regard to this clonotype: Germline is not matched at one junction end, which may reflect a read error. This chain joins TRBV4-2 and TRBJ2-1; TRBD2 agrees at 11 bases. This CDR3 has 16 residues. The germline V gene encodes CDR1 LGHNA and CDR2 YNFKEQ. DNA of the CDR3: TGTGCCAGCAGCCAAGGGAGACTAGCGGGGTACAATAAGCAGTCCTTC. This translates into CASSQGRLAGYNKQSF.

As to this clonotype: A read error is possible here, since a much larger clone lies one base away. The chain employs TRBV6-5 and TRBJ2-4; TRBD1 matches 9 bases. With V trimmed by 7 bases and J by 9 bases, 7 bases remained unmatched. The CDR3 spans 13 residues. From germline, CDR1 is MNHEY and CDR2 SVGAGI. DNA for the CDR3: TGTGCCAGCACAAAGGACAGGGGAGCCATTCAGTACTTC. Protein: CASTKDRGAIQYF.

About this clonotype itself: One base away lies a much larger clone, so this may be a sequencing read error. The chain couples TRBV20-1 to TRBJ2-7, with 10 bases aligning to TRBD2. Germline values: CDR1 DFQATT, CDR2 SNEGSKA (reference sequence). This CDR3 has 13 residues. The CDR3 DNA follows: TGCAGTACTAGCTCGGGACTAGCGATTGAGCAGTACTTC. As protein: CSTSSGLAIEQYF.

The rearrangement uses TRBV5-1 and TRBJ2-7, with D tentatively TRBD2 (6 bases). CDR1 and CDR2 (germline): SGHRS, YFSETQ. The CDR3 length is 15 residues. The CDR3 loop reads CTTSLLSGDSYEQYF. DNA for the CDR3: TGCACCACCAGCTTATTATCGGGGGACTCCTACGAGCAGTACTTC.

This clonotype showed up many times. The chain uses TRBV6-5 and TRBJ2-7; possibly TRBD1 for D (6 bases). There are 15 residues in the CDR3. Germline V gene lookup returns CDR1 MNHEY and CDR2 SVGAGI. V shed 6 bases and J shed 2 bases, with 17 bases lying between them. CDR3 bases: TGTGCCAGCAGACCCCAGGACAGAATTGCCTACGAGCAGTACTTC. Its translation is CASRPQDRIAYEQYF.

V gene TRBV5-1 combines with J gene TRBJ2-3; D might be TRBD2 (5 bases). V was pared by 1 base and J by 0 bases, with 9 bases between. The CDR3 contains 15 residues. The germline V gene encodes CDR1 SGHRS and CDR2 YFSETQ. In DNA form, the CDR3 reads TGCGCCAGCAGCTTGAGCGGCTCTAGCACAGATACGCAGTATTTT. It codes for CASSLSGSSTDTQYF.

This clonotype was found many times. The chain combines TRBV18 with TRBJ2-1, with no clear D. The CDR3 is 13 residues long. Per the germline V gene, CDR1 is KGHSH and CDR2 is LQKENI. Trimming shortened V by 3 bases and J by 8 bases, and 11 bases separated the two germline ends. The DNA for the CDR3 is TGTGCCAGCTCACCCCCTATGGCCGATGAGCAGTTCTTC. It codes for CASSPPMADEQFF.

J is TRBJ2-1 and V is TRBV4-2; 7 nucleotides line up with TRBD2. The CDR3 covers 15 residues. CDR1 and CDR2 from the germline V gene are LGHNA and YNFKEQ. The CDR3 reads CSSSQAAGGSGEQFF. The CDR3 DNA is TGTAGCAGCAGCCAAGCGGCCGGCGGGAGTGGCGAGCAGTTCTTC.

CDR3 DNA sequence: TGTGCCAGCAGCTTAGACTCAGAGTACGAGCAGTACTTC. Amino acids: CASSLDSEYEQYF. The chain uses TRBV11-2 and TRBJ2-7; D is unresolved. V lost 0 bases, J lost 4 bases, and 7 bases lay in between. The CDR3 loop spans 13 amino acids. Germline loops: CDR1 SGHAT, CDR2 FQNNGV.

A note on this clonotype: The junction shows a germline mismatch at one end, possibly a read error. This CDR3 reads CASGQDGGSWALF. CDR3 DNA sequence: TGTGCCAGCGGCCAAGATGGTGGCTCGTGGGCTTTATTT. The rearrangement joins TRBV14 to TRBJ1-1; D not certain. The germline gives CDR1 SGHDN, CDR2 FVKESK. The CDR3 contains 13 residues.

This clonotype was seen a few times. V gene TRBV11-3 combines with J gene TRBJ2-5; D is unresolved. Germline CDR1 is SGHNT and CDR2 is YENEEA. V lost 8 bases, J lost 4 bases, and 11 bases lay in between. The CDR3 is 12 residues long. CDR3 sequence reads: CASPGLGETQYF. The CDR3 coding sequence is TGTGCCAGCCCAGGCTTGGGAGAGACCCAGTACTTC.

In regard to this clonotype: This may stem from a read error, because a much larger clone lies one nucleotide away. J is TRBJ1-1 and V is TRBV20-1; D remains unclear. V dropped 3 bases and J dropped 7 bases, with 9 bases sitting between them. The CDR3 length is 11 residues. The germline gives CDR1 DFQATT, CDR2 SNEGSKA (reference sequence). Here the CDR3 DNA reads TGCAGTGCTAGGGAGATAGTTGAAGCTTTCTTT. Amino acids: CSAREIVEAFF.

This sequence joins TRBV6-4 and TRBJ2-3; tentatively, D is TRBD2 (6 bases). This CDR3 has 14 amino acids. CDR1 and CDR2 from the germline V gene are MRHNA and SNTAGT. The V gene lost 2 bases and the J gene lost 1 base, with 7 bases spanning the gap. This chain's CDR3 is CASSDGGGTDTQYF. In DNA form, the CDR3 reads TGTGCCAGCAGTGACGGAGGGGGCACAGATACGCAGTATTTT.

In the case of this clonotype: A much larger clonotype is one base distant, so this may be a read error. The chain is built from TRBV5-1 and TRBJ2-1, with TRBD2 identical over 8 bases. Germline CDR1 reads SGHRS; CDR2 reads YFSETQ. With 4 bases clipped from V and 4 bases from J, the junction kept 13 bases outside the gene matches. The CDR3 has 17 residues. The CDR3 DNA reads TGCGCCAGCAGCCGCGAGGAGCGGGGGACACTTTACAATGAGCAGTTCTTC. Translation gives CASSREERGTLYNEQFF.

A word on this clonotype: A read error may account for a junction end that differs from germline. The V gene is TRBV11-2, the J gene TRBJ2-5; TRBD1 might be the D (6 bases). The CDR3 extends over 14 amino acids. CDR1 and CDR2 from the germline V gene are SGHAT and FQNNGV. The CDR3, as DNA: TGTACCAGCAGCCCTAGACAGGCGAAAGAGATTCAGTACTTC. Protein: CTSSPRQAKEIQYF.

Of note for this clonotype: The junction does not match germline at one end; this may be a read error. The J gene is TRBJ2-7, the V gene TRBV6-5; 12 nucleotides agree with TRBD1. Germline V gene data show CDR1 as MNHEY and CDR2 as SVGAGI. The CDR3 spans 15 residues. The CDR3 sequence: CANSFTGTGGHEQYF. The CDR3 bases are TGTGCCAACAGTTTCACCGGGACAGGGGGCCACGAGCAGTACTTC.

V gene TRBV11-2 combines with J gene TRBJ2-3; either TRBD1 or TRBD2 may fit D (5 bases each). The CDR3 runs 13 residues. V shed 4 bases and J shed 12 bases, with 17 bases lying between them. Germline values: CDR1 SGHAT, CDR2 FQNNGV. CDR3: CASSSGPTDKQYF. CDR3 nucleotide sequence: TGTGCCAGCAGCTCGGGACCCACAGATAAACAGTATTTT.

With respect to this clonotype: Germline and junction disagree at one end, which may indicate a read error. CDR3 protein: CASNQDSQGGYGYTF. CDR3 nucleotides: TGCGCCAGCAACCAAGATTCCCAGGGTGGCTATGGCTACACTTTC. The chain employs TRBV4-1 and TRBJ1-2, with D possibly matching TRBD1 (5 bases). Germline CDR1 and CDR2: MGHRA and YSYEKL. The CDR3 contains 15 residues.

As concerns this clonotype: A read error may produce the germline difference seen at one junction end. The rearrangement joins TRBV11-2 to TRBJ2-2; D unresolved. Germline V gene lookup returns CDR1 SGHAT and CDR2 FQNNGV. The CDR3 length is 16 residues. The DNA for the CDR3 is TGTGCCAGCAGCTTGTCCGCGGCCACGAACACGGGGGAGCTGTTTTTT. Protein product: CASSLSAATNTGELFF.

As for this clonotype: Its ends do not fully match the called genes, so a read error is possible. The chain uses TRBV5-4 and TRBJ1-4, with 10 bases that match TRBD1. CDR1 is SGHNT and CDR2 is YYREEE in the germline V gene (reference sequence). This CDR3 has 14 residues. The CDR3 DNA follows: TGTGCTAGCAGCTCGGGACAGGGGAAGGAAAAACTGTTTTTT. This sequence encodes CASSSGQGKEKLFF.

This clonotype was observed a few times. Possible read error: a much larger clone is one base away. The V call is TRBV5-4, the J call TRBJ2-1; D is ambiguous. V lost 4 bases to trimming and J lost 0 bases, with 14 bases between them. The CDR3 length is 16 residues. Germline-derived CDR1 and CDR2 are SGHNT and YYREEE (reference sequence). The CDR3 nucleotides read TGTGCCAGCAGCATCAAAAGATTATACTCCTACAATGAGCAGTTCTTC. Amino acids: CASSIKRLYSYNEQFF.

In this sample, this clonotype turned up many times. The rearrangement links TRBV29-1 to TRBJ2-5, with no clear D. There are 9 residues in the CDR3. The germline gives CDR1 SQVTM, CDR2 ANQGSEA. Between the trimmed V and J ends, which lost 6 bases and 1 base, there was a span of 0 bases. Here the CDR3 reads CSVQETQYF. Written as DNA, the CDR3 is TGCAGCGTCCAAGAGACCCAGTACTTC.

This clonotype came up many times. The rearrangement uses TRBV29-1 and TRBJ2-3; a weak D match, TRBD2 (5 bases). Germline loops: CDR1 SQVTM, CDR2 ANQGSEA. The CDR3 totals 14 residues. V was clipped by 1 base and J by 2 bases, with 10 bases between them. The CDR3 coding sequence is TGCAGCGTTGAAGTGCCGGGAAACACAGATACGCAGTATTTT. This encodes CSVEVPGNTDTQYF.

In the case of this clonotype: The missing conserved phenylalanine or tryptophan at the end of this CDR3 makes a read error likely. The V and J genes are TRBV29-1 and TRBJ2-2, with TRBD2 as a possible D gene (5 bases). CDR1 is SQVTM, CDR2 ANQGSEA, per germline. The CDR3 runs to 14 residues. CDR3 nucleotides: TGCAGCGTTGGCGAACTAGGAAACACCGGGGAACTGTTTTCT. Its protein is CSVGELGNTGELFS.

The CDR3 coding sequence is TGCAGTGCTTCCACAGGGATTGAAGATACGCAGTATTTT. Protein: CSASTGIEDTQYF. V usage is TRBV20-1 and J usage is TRBJ2-3; TRBD1 might be the D (6 bases). Between the trimmed V and J ends, which lost 5 bases and 5 bases, there was a span of 14 bases. Germline assignment: CDR1 DFQATT and CDR2 SNEGSKA (reference sequence). The CDR3 is made up of 13 amino acids.

This chain uses TRBV28 with TRBJ2-2; D is ambiguous. Germline-derived CDR1 and CDR2 are MDHEN and SYDVKM. CDR3 length: 15 residues. V shed 3 bases and J shed 3 bases, with 11 bases lying between them. The CDR3 DNA is TGTGCCAGCAGTTTGGTCGGAAGGGACACCGGGGAGCTGTTTTTT. It codes for CASSLVGRDTGELFF.

Comments on this clonotype: A read error may explain this, as a much larger clone is one base away. The chain has TRBV6-2 or TRBV6-3 and TRBJ2-3; no clear D. Germline V gene sequence: CDR1 MNHEY, CDR2 SVGEGT. This CDR3 contains 16 residues. The CDR3 DNA reads as TGTGTCAGCAGTTACGGGCGATCAACGACCACAGATACGCAGTATTTT. As protein: CVSSYGRSTTTDTQYF.

This chain uses TRBV10-1 with TRBJ2-1; the match to TRBD2 covers 10 bases. Looked up from germline, CDR1 is WNHNN and CDR2 is SYGVQD (reference sequence). This CDR3 is 14 amino acids long. CDR3 loop: CDNSYSGRKGEQFF. The CDR3 DNA is TGCGACAACAGTTATAGCGGGAGGAAGGGTGAGCAGTTCTTC.